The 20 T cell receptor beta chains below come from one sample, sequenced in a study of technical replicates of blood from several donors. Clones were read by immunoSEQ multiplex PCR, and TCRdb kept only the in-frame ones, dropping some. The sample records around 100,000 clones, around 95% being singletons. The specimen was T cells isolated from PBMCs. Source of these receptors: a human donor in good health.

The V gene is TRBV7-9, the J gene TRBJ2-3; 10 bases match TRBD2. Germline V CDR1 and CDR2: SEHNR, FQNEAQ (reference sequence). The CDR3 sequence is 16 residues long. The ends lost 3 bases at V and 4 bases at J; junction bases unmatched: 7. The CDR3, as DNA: TGTGCCAGCAGCTTTCATCTCCTAGCGGGAGCAGATACGCAGTATTTT. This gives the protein CASSFHLLAGADTQYF.

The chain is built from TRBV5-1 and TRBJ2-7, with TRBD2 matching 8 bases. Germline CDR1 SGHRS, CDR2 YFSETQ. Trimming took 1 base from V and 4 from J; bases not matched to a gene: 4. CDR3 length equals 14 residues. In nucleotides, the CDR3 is TGCGCCAGCAGCTTGAGCGGGAGAAATTACGAGCAGTACTTC. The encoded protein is CASSLSGRNYEQYF.

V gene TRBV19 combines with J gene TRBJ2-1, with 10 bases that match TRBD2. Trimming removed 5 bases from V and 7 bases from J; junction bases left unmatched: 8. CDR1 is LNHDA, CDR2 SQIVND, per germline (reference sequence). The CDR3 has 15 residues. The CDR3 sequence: CASSLVPGLANEQFF. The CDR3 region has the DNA TGTGCCAGTAGTCTAGTTCCGGGACTAGCGAATGAGCAGTTCTTC.

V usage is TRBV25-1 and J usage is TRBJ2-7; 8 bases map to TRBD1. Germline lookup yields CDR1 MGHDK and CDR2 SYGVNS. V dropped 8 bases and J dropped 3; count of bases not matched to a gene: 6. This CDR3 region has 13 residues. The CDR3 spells CASRPGGVYEQYF. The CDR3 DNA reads TGTGCCAGCCGTCCAGGGGGCGTCTACGAGCAGTACTTC.

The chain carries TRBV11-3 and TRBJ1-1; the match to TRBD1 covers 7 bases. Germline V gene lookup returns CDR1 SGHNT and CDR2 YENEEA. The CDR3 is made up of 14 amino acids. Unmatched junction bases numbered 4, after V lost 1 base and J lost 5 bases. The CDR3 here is CASSLVAGGTEAFF. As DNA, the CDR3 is TGTGCCAGCAGCTTAGTAGCAGGGGGAACTGAAGCTTTCTTT.

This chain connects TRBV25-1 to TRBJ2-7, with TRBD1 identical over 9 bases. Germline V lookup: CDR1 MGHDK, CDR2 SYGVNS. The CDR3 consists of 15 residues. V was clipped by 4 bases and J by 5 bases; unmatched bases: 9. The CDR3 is CASSGPGTGWNEQYF. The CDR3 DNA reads TGTGCCAGCAGTGGTCCCGGGACAGGGTGGAACGAGCAGTACTTC.

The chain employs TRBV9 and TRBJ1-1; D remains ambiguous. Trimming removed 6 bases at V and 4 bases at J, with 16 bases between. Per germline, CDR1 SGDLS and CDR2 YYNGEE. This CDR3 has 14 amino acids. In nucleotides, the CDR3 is TGTGCCAGCAATGGCGGTGCCCCCGGCACTGAAGCTTTCTTT. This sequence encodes CASNGGAPGTEAFF. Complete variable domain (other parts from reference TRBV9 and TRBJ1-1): DSGVTQTPKHLITATGQRVTLRCSPRSGDLSVYWYQQSLDQGLQFLIQYYNGEERAKGNILERFSAQQFPDLHSELNLSSLELGDSALYFCASNGGAPGTEAFFGQGTRLTVV.

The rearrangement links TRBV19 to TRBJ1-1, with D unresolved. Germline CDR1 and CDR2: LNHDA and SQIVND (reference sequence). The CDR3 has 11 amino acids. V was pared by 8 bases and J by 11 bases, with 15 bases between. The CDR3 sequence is CASGPRGQAFF. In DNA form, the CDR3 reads TGTGCCAGTGGTCCAAGAGGGCAGGCTTTCTTT.

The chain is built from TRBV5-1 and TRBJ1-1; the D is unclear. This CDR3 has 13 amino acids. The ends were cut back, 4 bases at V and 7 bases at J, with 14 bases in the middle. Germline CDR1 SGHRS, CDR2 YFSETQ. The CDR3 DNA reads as TGCGCCAGCAGCCTAGACCTGCGGGGTGAAGCTTTCTTT. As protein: CASSLDLRGEAFF.

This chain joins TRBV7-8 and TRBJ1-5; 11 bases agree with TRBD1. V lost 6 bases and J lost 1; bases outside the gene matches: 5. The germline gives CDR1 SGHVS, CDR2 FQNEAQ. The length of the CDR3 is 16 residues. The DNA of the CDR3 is TGTGCCAGCAGGGGGGACAGGGGGACGAGCAATCAGCCCCAGCATTTT. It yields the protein CASRGDRGTSNQPQHF. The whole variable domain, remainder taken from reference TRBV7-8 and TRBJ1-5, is GAGVSQSPRYKVAKRGQDVALRCDPISGHVSLFWYQQALGQGPEFLTYFQNEAQLDKSGLPSDRFFAERPEGSVSTLKIQRTQQEDSAVYLCASRGDRGTSNQPQHFGDGTRLSIL.

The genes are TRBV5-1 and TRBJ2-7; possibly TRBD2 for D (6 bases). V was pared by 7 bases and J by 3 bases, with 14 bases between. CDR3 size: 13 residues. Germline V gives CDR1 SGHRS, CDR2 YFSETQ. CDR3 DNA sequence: TGCGCCAGCCACCGGGAGCCGGGCTACGAGCAGTACTTC. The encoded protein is CASHREPGYEQYF.

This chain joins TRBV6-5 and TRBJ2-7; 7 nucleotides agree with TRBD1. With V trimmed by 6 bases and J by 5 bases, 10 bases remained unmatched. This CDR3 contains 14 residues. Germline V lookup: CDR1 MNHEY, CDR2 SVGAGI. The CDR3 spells CASSPFQGVDEQYF. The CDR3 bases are TGTGCCAGCAGCCCGTTCCAGGGGGTAGACGAGCAGTACTTC.

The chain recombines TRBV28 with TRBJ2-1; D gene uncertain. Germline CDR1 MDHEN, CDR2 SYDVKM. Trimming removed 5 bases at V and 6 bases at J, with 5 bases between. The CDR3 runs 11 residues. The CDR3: CASSPLNEQFF. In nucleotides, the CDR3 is TGTGCCAGCAGTCCACTCAATGAGCAGTTCTTC. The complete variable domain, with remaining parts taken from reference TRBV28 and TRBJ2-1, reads DVKVTQSSRYLVKRTGEKVFLECVQDMDHENMFWYRQDPGLGLRLIYFSYDVKMKEKGDIPEGYSVSREKKERFSLILESASTNQTSMYLCASSPLNEQFFGPGTRLTVL.

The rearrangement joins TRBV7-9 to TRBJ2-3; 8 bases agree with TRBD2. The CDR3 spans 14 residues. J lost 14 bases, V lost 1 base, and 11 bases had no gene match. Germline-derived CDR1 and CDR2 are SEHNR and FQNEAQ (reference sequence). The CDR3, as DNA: TGTGCCAGCAGCTTAGTCGGAGAGACTAGCGCCAGGTATTTT. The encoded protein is CASSLVGETSARYF.

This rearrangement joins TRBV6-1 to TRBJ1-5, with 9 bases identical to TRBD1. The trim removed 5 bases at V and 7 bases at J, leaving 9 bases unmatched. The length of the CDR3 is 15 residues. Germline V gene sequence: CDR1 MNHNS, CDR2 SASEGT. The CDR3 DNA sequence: TGTGCCAGCAGTCCCGGGACAGGGAGCGGACAGCCCCAGCATTTT. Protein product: CASSPGTGSGQPQHF.

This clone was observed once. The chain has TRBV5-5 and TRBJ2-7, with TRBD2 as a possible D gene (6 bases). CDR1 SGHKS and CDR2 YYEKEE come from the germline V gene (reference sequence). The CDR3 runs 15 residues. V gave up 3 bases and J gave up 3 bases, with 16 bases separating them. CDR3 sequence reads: CASSSTTGRSYEQYF. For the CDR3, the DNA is TGTGCCAGCAGCTCGACAACCGGGAGAAGCTACGAGCAGTACTTC.

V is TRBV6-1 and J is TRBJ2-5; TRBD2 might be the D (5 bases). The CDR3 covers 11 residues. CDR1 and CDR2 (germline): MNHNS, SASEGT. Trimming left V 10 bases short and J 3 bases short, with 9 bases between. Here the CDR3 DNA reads TGTGCCACCCTCGGGAAAGAGACCCAGTACTTC. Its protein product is CATLGKETQYF.

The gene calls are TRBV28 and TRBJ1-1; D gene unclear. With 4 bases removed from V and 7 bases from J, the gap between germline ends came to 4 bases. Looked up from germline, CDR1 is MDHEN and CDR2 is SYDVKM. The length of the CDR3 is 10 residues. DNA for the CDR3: TGTGCCAGCAGTTCAGTTGAAGCTTTCTTT. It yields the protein CASSSVEAFF. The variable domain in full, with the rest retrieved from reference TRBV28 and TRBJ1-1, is DVKVTQSSRYLVKRTGEKVFLECVQDMDHENMFWYRQDPGLGLRLIYFSYDVKMKEKGDIPEGYSVSREKKERFSLILESASTNQTSMYLCASSSVEAFFGQGTRLTVV.

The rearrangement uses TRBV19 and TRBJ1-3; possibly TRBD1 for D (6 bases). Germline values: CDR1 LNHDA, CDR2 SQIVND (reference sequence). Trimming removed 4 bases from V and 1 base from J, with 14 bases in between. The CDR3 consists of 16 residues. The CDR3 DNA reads TGTGCCAGTAGTACCCACAGGGATTGGTCTGGAAACACCATATATTTT. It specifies CASSTHRDWSGNTIYF. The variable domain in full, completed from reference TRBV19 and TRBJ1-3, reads DGGITQSPKYLFRKEGQNVTLSCEQNLNHDAMYWYRQDPGQGLRLIYYSQIVNDFQKGDIAEGYSVSREKKESFPLTVTSAQKNPTAFYLCASSTHRDWSGNTIYFGEGSWLTVV.

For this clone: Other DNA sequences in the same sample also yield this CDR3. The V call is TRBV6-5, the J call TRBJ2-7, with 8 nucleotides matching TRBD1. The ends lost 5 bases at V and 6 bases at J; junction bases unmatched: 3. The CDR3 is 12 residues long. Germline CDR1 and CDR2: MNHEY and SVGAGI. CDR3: CASSRTGGEQYF. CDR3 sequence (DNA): TGTGCCAGCAGTCGAACAGGGGGCGAGCAGTACTTC.